What follows are 5 T cell receptor beta chains derived from one specimen sequenced in a study of CD8+ T cells in alopecia areata. As to treatment: oral pan-JAK inhibitor, 5-10 mg twice daily. RNA extraction was followed by reverse transcription into cDNA, which acted as the sequencing template. Sequencing was performed with immunoSEQ multiplex PCR; in TCRdb, only in-frame clones are kept and a portion is missing. The sample yields fewer than 250,000 clones, 40% to 55% seen once. This material consisted of CD4+ T cells sorted from blood, taken at roughly week 36, from a patient treated with tofacitinib. The receptors were gathered from a human donor with alopecia areata.

This clone was counted a few times. V gene TRBV7-3 combines with J gene TRBJ2-6; a possible D gene is TRBD1 (5 bases). Trimming shortened V by 3 bases and J by 4 bases, and 10 bases separated the two germline ends. CDR1 and CDR2 from the germline V gene are SGHTA and FQGTGA. There are 15 residues in the CDR3. CDR3 residues: CASSFQGAGANVLTF. CDR3 nucleotide sequence: TGTGCCAGCAGCTTCCAGGGCGCGGGGGCCAACGTCCTGACTTTC.

V gene TRBV15 combines with J gene TRBJ2-1; D gene unclear. Trimming cost V 3 bases and J 0 bases, with 9 bases left between them. Germline-derived CDR1 and CDR2 are LNHNV and YYDKDF (reference sequence). The CDR3 length is 15 residues. The CDR3 DNA is TGTGCCACCAGCAGCTTTAGGAGCTCCTACAATGAGCAGTTCTTC. Its protein is CATSSFRSSYNEQFF.

The genes are TRBV6-6 and TRBJ2-1, with TRBD2 matching over 14 bases. Germline trimming cut 6 bases from V and 0 bases from J; bases unmatched to any gene: 1. The CDR3 runs 16 residues. Germline V gene sequence: CDR1 MNHNY, CDR2 SVGAGI (reference sequence). The CDR3 here is CASRGTSGSSYNEQFF. The CDR3 DNA reads as TGTGCCAGCAGGGGGACTAGCGGGAGCTCCTACAATGAGCAGTTCTTC.

The J gene is TRBJ2-2, the V gene TRBV12-5; D may match TRBD1 or TRBD2 (5 bases each). The CDR3 is 22 amino acids. Trimming took 4 bases from V and 1 from J, leaving 31 bases between them. The germline V gene encodes CDR1 LGHNT and CDR2 FRNRAP. The CDR3 loop reads CASGSKVPHTGRNLQNTGELFF. CDR3 DNA: TGTGCTAGTGGTTCGAAAGTCCCCCATACGGGACGGAATCTCCAGAACACCGGGGAGCTGTTTTTT.

This chain joins TRBV4-2 and TRBJ1-5; the D is unclear. Germline values: CDR1 LGHNA, CDR2 YNFKEQ. The CDR3 is 13 residues long. Trimming removed 0 bases from V and 3 bases from J, with 3 bases in between. The DNA of the CDR3 is TGTGCCAGCAGCCAAGAGTACAATCAGCCCCAGCATTTT. Translated: CASSQEYNQPQHF.